The 6 T cell receptor beta chains in this list originate from one sample, sequenced in a study of control samples from healthy donors and cancer patients (dated by TCRdb to about 2020). Libraries were built with the immunoSEQ multiplex PCR assay. The table comes from immuneACCESS by way of TCRdb, which keeps in-frame sequences with V and J called. Part of the clones is missing from these tables; in studies checked, under half for an unresolved V gene and the rest for unknown reasons. The sample profile shows fewer than 95,000 clones; more than 75% of them were found once. The top ten constitute less than 2.5% of the sample. The sample was blood. The receptors were sampled from a woman aged 40 to 50 in good health.

By proportion, this clone is medium-sized (0.01 to 0.1%). V is TRBV2 and J is TRBJ2-2, with 9 bases that match TRBD1. Germline V lookup: CDR1 SNHLY, CDR2 FYNNEI. The CDR3 length is 16 residues. The V gene end was trimmed by 9 bases and the J gene end by 0 bases; junction bases not matched to a gene: 8. The CDR3 sequence is CARNTGGPANTGELFF. DNA for the CDR3: TGTGCCAGGAACACAGGGGGCCCCGCGAACACCGGGGAGCTGTTTTTT. Full variable domain (remainder filled in from reference TRBV2 and TRBJ2-2): EPEVTQTPSHQVTQMGQEVILRCVPISNHLYFYWYRQILGQKVEFLVSFYNNEISEKSEIFDDQFSVERPDGSNFTLKIRSTKLEDSAMYFCARNTGGPANTGELFFGEGSRLTVL.

The chain couples TRBV10-1 to TRBJ1-1; D uncertain. Deletions cut 3 bases from V and 5 bases from J, with 10 bases between. Germline V gene data show CDR1 as WNHNN and CDR2 as SYGVQD (reference sequence). This CDR3 is built from 13 residues. This CDR3 reads CASSELLGTEAFF. CDR3 bases: TGCGCCAGCAGTGAACTGCTTGGGACTGAAGCTTTCTTT.

The rearrangement joins TRBV7-2 to TRBJ1-2, with a possible D match to TRBD1 (6 bases). V was clipped by 1 base and J by 14 bases, with 17 bases between them. The CDR3 extends over 13 amino acids. CDR1 and CDR2 (germline): SGHTA, FQGNSA. CDR3: CASSLGNQGIGTF. The CDR3 DNA is TGTGCCAGCAGCTTAGGAAATCAGGGGATAGGGACCTTC. The full variable domain, completed using reference TRBV7-2 and TRBJ1-2, is GAGVSQSPSNKVTEKGKDVELRCDPISGHTALYWYRQSLGQGLEFLIYFQGNSAPDKSGLPSDRFSAERTGGSVSTLTIQRTQQEDSAVYLCASSLGNQGIGTFGSGTRLTVV.

The chain uses TRBV6-5 and TRBJ2-7; 8 bases align to TRBD1. Trimming took 6 bases from V and 8 from J; bases not matched to a gene: 15. The germline CDR1 and CDR2 sequences are MNHEY and SVGAGI. The CDR3 runs to 15 residues. The CDR3 sequence: CASRPEGGTGIKQYF. The CDR3 DNA reads TGTGCCAGCAGGCCGGAAGGGGGGACAGGCATCAAGCAGTACTTC.

The rearrangement uses TRBV30 and TRBJ1-4; tentatively, D is TRBD1 (6 bases). Germline CDR1 is GTSNPN and CDR2 is SVGIG (reference sequence). V lost 3 bases and J lost 6, with 11 bases in between. This CDR3 has 13 amino acids. The CDR3 is CAWRDRVDEKLFF. The CDR3 nucleotides are TGTGCCTGGAGGGACAGAGTGGATGAAAAACTGTTTTTT.

The gene calls are TRBV4-2 and TRBJ2-1; 10 positions agree with TRBD1. The germline gives CDR1 LGHNA, CDR2 YNFKEQ. The CDR3 has 16 residues. Trimming cost V 4 bases and J 6 bases; bases outside gene matches: 9. CDR3 amino acids: CASSPQAGTGANEQFF. The CDR3, as DNA: TGTGCCAGCAGCCCCCAGGCCGGGACAGGGGCCAATGAGCAGTTCTTC.